This passage covers 3 T cell receptor beta chains from one sample sequenced in a study of cytomegalovirus exposure and HLA in healthy donors. This PCR relied on a set of 60 Vbeta primers and 13 Jbeta primers. TCRdb keeps only in-frame clones here, not all; method: immunoSEQ multiplex PCR. The sample carries 170,000 or so clones, under 85% recorded once. The sample comprised PBMCs. The receptors shown here come from a man in his fifties or sixties in good health and CMV-seronegative.

The chain combines TRBV7-9 with TRBJ2-4; TRBD2 matches at 14 bases. CDR1 and CDR2 (germline): SEHNR, FQNEAQ (reference sequence). The V segment lost 5 bases and the J segment 4 bases; nucleotides outside the gene matches: 7. This CDR3 is built from 17 residues. CDR3 nucleotide sequence: TGTGCCAGCAGCCATGGGACTAGCGGGAGTAAAAAAAACATTCAGTACTTC. Amino acid sequence: CASSHGTSGSKKNIQYF. Supplemented by reference TRBV7-9 and TRBJ2-4, the full variable domain reads DTGVSQNPRHKITKRGQNVTFRCDPISEHNRLYWYRQTLGQGPEFLTYFQNEAQLEKSRLLSDRFSAERPKGSFSTLEIQRTEQGDSAMYLCASSHGTSGSKKNIQYFGAGTRLSVL.

The chain recombines TRBV7-2 with TRBJ2-3, with unresolved D. The ends were cut back, 1 base at V and 3 bases at J, with 11 bases in the middle. The CDR3 has 15 amino acids. Germline V gene lookup returns CDR1 SGHTA and CDR2 FQGNSA. CDR3 protein: CASSLVSHKTDTQYF. CDR3 sequence (DNA): TGTGCCAGCAGCTTAGTGTCCCACAAGACAGATACGCAGTATTTT.

The genes are TRBV2 and TRBJ2-7; TRBD1 matches 9 bases. Looked up from germline, CDR1 is SNHLY and CDR2 is FYNNEI. V trimming: 4 bases; J trimming: 6 bases; junction bases outside the gene matches: 7. The CDR3 runs to 14 residues. CDR3 nucleotides: TGTGCCAGCAGTGGACAGGGGGTTAACGGCGAGCAGTACTTC. Translating it yields CASSGQGVNGEQYF.